The rows below give T cell receptor beta chains drawn from one sample of a study of spatial heterogeneity in lung cancer. TCRdb re-called the 5' RACE reads through MiXCR, storing one row per CDR3 protein. The profile shows almost 75,000 distinct CDR3 sequences, 10% to 15% of them singletons. This specimen was PBMCs, taken at surgery. These receptors all come from a male donor with early-stage non-small cell lung cancer. Both conserved end residues are part of each CDR3. D genes are given only for firm matches. Clone size is stated in some rows and not others, as once, few, many or a class when expanded.

j_call d_call v_call clone_size cdr3_aa cdr3_nt
TRBJ2-2 TRBD2 TRBV24-1 many CATSDSGLAGELFF TGTGCCACCAGTGATTCCGGACTAGCCGGGGAGCTGTTTTTT
TRBJ1-1 . TRBV5-6 many CASSLRGANTEAFF TGTGCCAGCAGCTTGCGAGGGGCAAACACTGAAGCTTTCTTT
TRBJ1-5 . TRBV3-1 few CASSQDRGSNQPQHF TGTGCCAGCAGTCAGGACAGAGGGAGCAATCAGCCCCAGCATTTT
TRBJ1-4 . TRBV6-1 few CASQFKAIATNEKLFF TGTGCCAGCCAGTTTAAAGCGATCGCAACTAATGAAAAACTGTTTTTT
TRBJ2-3 . TRBV6-1 few CASKGDGGTDTQYF TGTGCCAGCAAAGGGGATGGGGGCACAGATACGCAGTATTTT
TRBJ2-7 . TRBV4-1 . CASSPGGGSSYEQYF TGCGCCAGCAGCCCCGGGGGCGGGAGCTCCTACGAGCAGTACTTC
TRBJ2-1 . TRBV6-5 few CASSLFAGTTDEQFF TGTGCCAGCAGTTTATTTGCAGGGACGACCGATGAGCAGTTCTTC
TRBJ2-6 . TRBV2 few CASSEAGFDSGANVLTF TGTGCCAGCAGTGAGGCGGGCTTCGACTCTGGGGCCAACGTCCTGACTTTC
TRBJ1-1 . TRBV29-1 . CSVLRGLNTEAFF TGCAGCGTACTCAGGGGATTGAACACTGAAGCTTTCTTT
TRBJ1-1 . TRBV12-3/TRBV12-4 few CASSLAQGLTEAFF TGTGCCAGCAGTTTAGCCCAGGGTTTGACTGAAGCTTTCTTT
TRBJ1-3 . TRBV13 many CASRSDTGELNTIYF TGTGCCAGCAGATCAGACACCGGCGAGCTCAACACCATATATTTT
TRBJ2-2 . TRBV7-3 many CASSLSWTLNTGELFF TGTGCCAGCAGCTTAAGTTGGACTCTGAACACCGGGGAGCTGTTTTTT
TRBJ2-1 TRBD2 TRBV19 . CASGSLPGLADNEQFF TGTGCCAGCGGAAGCCTGCCGGGACTAGCGGACAATGAGCAGTTCTTC
TRBJ1-1 TRBD1 TRBV6-5 many CASSNRQGTEAFF TGTGCCAGCAGTAACCGACAGGGCACTGAAGCTTTCTTT
TRBJ1-2 . TRBV28 few CASSGGFYGYTF TGTGCCAGCAGTGGGGGCTTCTATGGCTACACCTTC
TRBJ2-7 TRBD2 TRBV7-2 few CASSSGLAAYEQYF TGTGCCAGCAGCTCGGGACTAGCGGCCTACGAGCAGTACTTC
TRBJ1-1 . TRBV29-1 few CSVEGLQDLAAFF TGCAGCGTTGAAGGCTTACAGGACCTGGCAGCTTTCTTT
TRBJ2-3 . TRBV20-1 few CSQFAGAGDTQYF TGCAGTCAATTCGCGGGGGCAGGGGATACGCAGTATTTT
TRBJ1-3 . TRBV30 . CAWSKSSGNTIYF TGTGCCTGGAGTAAGAGCTCTGGAAACACCATATATTTT
TRBJ2-3 . TRBV2 . CASSGAGGTDTQYF TGTGCCAGCAGTGGTGCAGGGGGCACAGATACGCAGTATTTT
TRBJ2-7 . TRBV3-1 many CASSSRPPDVLSYEQYF TGTGCCAGCAGCAGTAGACCCCCGGACGTCTTATCCTACGAGCAGTACTTC
TRBJ1-3 . TRBV25-1 . CASSESRGSGNTIYF TGTGCCAGCAGTGAATCGAGGGGCTCTGGAAACACCATATATTTT
TRBJ1-3 TRBD1 TRBV4-1 . CASSQTPGGGRSGNTIYF TGCGCCAGCAGCCAAACCCCAGGGGGCGGGCGCTCTGGAAACACCATATATTTT
TRBJ2-7 TRBD2 TRBV7-2 many CASSFRLAGSYEQYF TGTGCCAGCAGCTTCCGACTAGCGGGGAGCTACGAGCAGTACTTC
TRBJ1-2 . TRBV9 . CASSTSSGIYGYTF TGTGCCAGCAGCACTAGCAGCGGGATTTATGGCTACACCTTC
TRBJ2-4 . TRBV20-1 many CSAGSGGPKNIQYF TGCAGTGCTGGCTCGGGCGGACCCAAAAACATTCAGTACTTC
TRBJ2-6 . TRBV6-5 few CASSYSGPGANVLTF TGTGCCAGCAGTTACAGTGGACCTGGGGCCAACGTCCTGACTTTC
TRBJ2-7 . TRBV14 . CASSPRLGRDSYEQYF TGTGCCAGCAGCCCTCGACTAGGAAGAGACTCCTACGAGCAGTACTTC
TRBJ2-2 TRBD2 TRBV7-7 . CASSAGGAGELFF TGTGCCAGCAGCGCCGGGGGGGCCGGGGAGCTGTTTTTT
TRBJ2-3 . TRBV12-3/TRBV12-4 . CASSLPPSADTQYF TGTGCCAGCAGTTTGCCCCCTTCTGCAGATACGCAGTATTTT
TRBJ2-1 . TRBV19 few CASSIGPNEQFF TGTGCCAGTAGTATAGGCCCGAATGAGCAGTTCTTC
TRBJ1-2 . TRBV20-1 many CSAREGQRYGYTF TGCAGTGCTAGAGAAGGACAGAGATATGGCTACACCTTC
TRBJ2-1 . TRBV18 many CASSPTWGSSYNEQFF TGTGCCAGCTCACCTACGTGGGGGAGCTCCTACAATGAGCAGTTCTTC
TRBJ1-6 . TRBV9 few CASSVADNSPLHF TGTGCCAGCAGCGTAGCCGATAATTCACCCCTCCACTTT
TRBJ1-2 TRBD1 TRBV29-1 few CSVGTGTGTYGYTF TGCAGCGTTGGTACCGGGACAGGGACCTATGGCTACACCTTC
TRBJ2-3 . TRBV18 few CASSPGRADTQYF TGTGCCAGCTCACCCGGGCGGGCAGATACGCAGTATTTT
TRBJ2-3 . TRBV20-1 . CSLWLGSYTDTQYF TGCAGTCTCTGGTTGGGATCGTACACAGATACGCAGTATTTT
TRBJ2-7 . TRBV7-2 . CASSLAARGEQYF TGTGCCAGCAGCTTAGCGGCTAGAGGGGAGCAGTACTTC
TRBJ2-1 TRBD1 TRBV5-1 many CASSFGTAYNEQFF TGCGCCAGCAGCTTCGGGACAGCTTACAATGAGCAGTTCTTC
TRBJ1-1 . TRBV6-5 . CASSYLQNTEAFF TGTGCCAGCAGTTACTTACAGAACACTGAAGCTTTCTTT
TRBJ2-1 . TRBV3-1 many CASSSGGSSYNEQFF TGTGCCAGCAGCTCCGGAGGGAGCTCCTACAATGAGCAGTTCTTC
TRBJ2-7 TRBD1 TRBV4-1 . CASSHTGVQSYEQYF TGCGCCAGCAGCCACACAGGGGTGCAATCCTACGAGCAGTACTTC
TRBJ2-2 . TRBV7-2 few CASSLWGPGELFF TGTGCCAGCAGCCTCTGGGGTCCCGGGGAGCTGTTTTTT
TRBJ2-7 . TRBV6-2/TRBV6-3 . CASSDYSEQYF TGTGCCAGCAGTGACTACTCTGAGCAGTACTTC
TRBJ1-4 . TRBV24-1 . CATSDSAGANEKLFF TGTGCCACCAGTGATTCTGCAGGGGCAAATGAAAAACTGTTTTTT
TRBJ2-1 TRBD2 TRBV2 . CASLQREGPNEQFF TGTGCCAGCCTCCAGCGGGAGGGCCCTAATGAGCAGTTCTTC
TRBJ1-1 TRBD1 TRBV12-3/TRBV12-4 . CASSGPTGGTEAFF TGTGCCAGCAGTGGCCCCACAGGGGGGACTGAAGCTTTCTTT
TRBJ1-1 . TRBV10-2 few CASSENSNTEAFF TGCGCCAGCAGTGAAAATAGTAACACTGAAGCTTTCTTT
TRBJ2-2 . TRBV20-1 few CSASQNGGELFF TGCAGTGCTAGTCAGAATGGCGGGGAGCTGTTTTTT